Following are 27 T cell receptor beta chains from one sample sequenced in a study of cytomegalovirus exposure and HLA in healthy donors. The PCR was carried out with 60 Vbeta primers and 13 Jbeta primers. The method was immunoSEQ multiplex PCR; TCRdb's version includes in-frame clones alone and lacks a portion of them. Altogether approximately 61,000 clones are present, roughly 69% being singletons, with the ten largest covering over 2.5%. The material sequenced was PBMCs. The source is a woman in her fifties or sixties in good health and CMV-seronegative.

A remark on this clone: The junction does not match germline at one end; this may be a read error. The chain uses TRBV29-1 and TRBJ2-7; perhaps TRBD1 as D (6 bases). This CDR3 has 13 residues. Looked up from germline, CDR1 is SQVTM and CDR2 is ANQGSEA. The CDR3 loop reads CSVASAGDNEQYF. The CDR3 region has the DNA TGCAGTGTTGCTTCGGCAGGGGACAACGAGCAGTACTTC.

This clone was seen more than once but under ten times. This is likely a read error, given that the CDR3 carries no conserved phenylalanine or tryptophan at its end. The chain combines TRBV19 with TRBJ1-5; unclear D gene. V was pared by 6 bases and J by 3 bases, with 18 bases between. This CDR3 is 16 amino acids long. CDR1 is LNHDA, CDR2 SQIVND, per germline (reference sequence). CDR3 loop: CASSQHPGGNNQPQHL. The CDR3 region has the DNA TGTGCCAGTAGCCAGCATCCAGGAGGGAACAATCAGCCCCAGCATTTG.

In regard to this clone: The same CDR3 also results from other DNA sequences found in this sample. The chain recombines TRBV4-3 with TRBJ1-5; D may be TRBD1 (6 bases). V was pared by 3 bases and J by 4 bases, with 7 bases between. CDR1 is LGHNA and CDR2 is YSLEER in the germline V gene. This CDR3 spans 13 amino acids. CDR3 DNA sequence: TGCGCCAGCAGCCAGGACAGAAATCAGCCCCAGCATTTT. Amino acid sequence: CASSQDRNQPQHF.

This clone was observed a handful of times. V is TRBV19 and J is TRBJ1-5, with TRBD1 matching over 9 bases. There are 17 residues in the CDR3. CDR1 is LNHDA and CDR2 is SQIVND in the germline V gene (reference sequence). With V trimmed by 5 bases and J by 6 bases, 14 bases remained unmatched. As DNA, the CDR3 is TGTGCCAGTAGTTCCGAGGCGTCGACAGGGGGGGGTCAGCCCCAGCATTTT. Its protein product is CASSSEASTGGGQPQHF.

The chain joins TRBV4-1 to TRBJ1-6, with D uncertain. The germline gives CDR1 MGHRA, CDR2 YSYEKL. CDR3 length: 15 residues. Trimming left V 4 bases short and J 11 bases short, with 18 bases between. CDR3 loop: CASSLPGFGNPPLHF. The CDR3 coding sequence is TGCGCCAGCAGCCTTCCGGGATTCGGGAATCCACCCCTCCACTTT.

The chain's CDR3 is CASSYGGRRLYEQYF. DNA for the CDR3: TGTGCCAGCAGTTATGGCGGGAGACGTCTCTACGAGCAGTACTTC. The genes are TRBV28 and TRBJ2-7; 7 bases line up with TRBD2. The CDR3 runs to 15 residues. Trimming took 4 bases from V and 3 from J; bases not matched to a gene: 9. CDR1 MDHEN and CDR2 SYDVKM come from the germline V gene.

This chain links TRBV30 with TRBJ1-2; 8 bases agree with TRBD1. This CDR3 is 13 amino acids long. The germline gives CDR1 GTSNPN, CDR2 SVGIG (reference sequence). V dropped 2 bases and J dropped 8; count of bases not matched to a gene: 7. This chain's CDR3 is CAWSSQGAEGYTF. The CDR3 DNA sequence: TGTGCCTGGAGTAGCCAGGGGGCGGAGGGCTACACCTTC.

This chain joins TRBV9 and TRBJ2-3; 12 nucleotides match TRBD1. J lost 6 bases, V lost 4 bases, and 9 bases had no gene match. Germline V CDR1 and CDR2: SGDLS, YYNGEE. The CDR3 has 16 amino acids. Written as DNA, the CDR3 is TGTGCCAGCAGCTTGGGACAGGGGGCCCCTCGGGATACGCAGTATTTT. Protein: CASSLGQGAPRDTQYF.

The V and J genes are TRBV4-1 and TRBJ1-2, with TRBD1 matching 7 bases. There are 16 residues in the CDR3. From germline, CDR1 is MGHRA and CDR2 YSYEKL. After removal of 0 bases from V and 3 bases from J, the junction contained 7 bases not matched to a gene. The CDR3 sequence is CASSQEEHRGHYGYTF. Written as DNA, the CDR3 is TGCGCCAGCAGCCAAGAGGAACACAGGGGTCACTATGGCTACACCTTC.

The rearrangement joins TRBV5-1 to TRBJ2-2; 7 nucleotides align to TRBD1. V was clipped by 4 bases and J by 4 bases; unmatched bases: 10. CDR3 size: 16 residues. The germline gives CDR1 SGHRS, CDR2 YFSETQ. This chain's CDR3 is CASSPQQGSGTGELFF. The CDR3 coding sequence is TGCGCCAGCAGCCCCCAACAGGGGTCTGGCACCGGGGAGCTGTTTTTT.

The chain recombines TRBV9 with TRBJ2-2, with a tentative D call TRBD1 (6 bases). Trimming cost V 3 bases and J 3 bases, with 15 bases left between them. Germline values: CDR1 SGDLS, CDR2 YYNGEE. The length of the CDR3 is 16 residues. In nucleotides, the CDR3 is TGTGCCAGCAGCGATCTCGGGCAGGGGTACACCGGGGAGCTGTTTTTT. The encoded protein is CASSDLGQGYTGELFF.

The chain has TRBV6-1 and TRBJ1-2; TRBD1 agrees at 7 bases. Germline values: CDR1 MNHNS, CDR2 SASEGT. Losses at the gene ends were 1 base for V and 4 bases for J; bases not matched to a gene: 3. This CDR3 is built from 14 residues. The CDR3 nucleotides are TGTGCCAGCAGTGAAGACAGGGGCCGCTATGGCTACACCTTC. Protein product: CASSEDRGRYGYTF.

The CDR3 is CASSYGGLDQYF. Here the CDR3 DNA reads TGTGCCAGCAGTTACGGAGGCTTAGACCAGTACTTC. The chain employs TRBV6-5 and TRBJ2-5; possible D gene TRBD2, 5 bases. The CDR3 extends over 12 amino acids. Trimming took off 2 bases at V and 10 bases at J, with 11 bases between the two ends. The germline CDR1 and CDR2 sequences are MNHEY and SVGAGI.

This clone was detected once. J is TRBJ1-5 and V is TRBV4-1; tentatively, D is TRBD1 (5 bases). CDR1 MGHRA and CDR2 YSYEKL come from the germline V gene. The CDR3 is made up of 14 amino acids. With 0 bases removed from V and 12 bases from J, the gap between germline ends came to 15 bases. CDR3 DNA sequence: TGCGCCAGCAGCCAAGATCGACAGATCTCTGGCCAGCATTTT. It yields the protein CASSQDRQISGQHF.

The chain links TRBV28 to TRBJ2-3; 10 bases are shared with TRBD2. The J segment lost 9 bases and the V segment lost 7 bases, leaving 10 bases of the junction unmatched. The germline V gene encodes CDR1 MDHEN and CDR2 SYDVKM. There are 14 residues in the CDR3. This CDR3 reads CASTQTSGTPTQYF. CDR3 DNA: TGTGCCAGCACCCAAACTAGCGGGACCCCCACGCAGTATTTT.

The rearrangement links TRBV4-3 to TRBJ2-3, with TRBD1 identical over 9 bases. The J segment lost 2 bases and the V segment lost 4 bases, leaving 7 bases of the junction unmatched. The CDR3 consists of 16 residues. The germline V gene has CDR1 LGHNA and CDR2 YSLEER. The CDR3: CASSPRDRGDTDTQYF. CDR3 sequence (DNA): TGCGCCAGCAGCCCCAGAGACAGGGGGGACACAGATACGCAGTATTTT.

The rearrangement uses TRBV28 and TRBJ2-7; 7 bases line up with TRBD2. Looked up from germline, CDR1 is MDHEN and CDR2 is SYDVKM. The length of the CDR3 is 13 residues. Losses at the gene ends were 5 bases for V and 7 bases for J; bases not matched to a gene: 8. The CDR3 protein is CASSPGTKLEQYF. For the CDR3, the DNA is TGTGCCAGCAGTCCGGGGACTAAGTTAGAGCAGTACTTC.

This clone was observed a few times. This chain joins TRBV6-5 and TRBJ1-1; 8 bases are shared with TRBD1. Germline V gene sequence: CDR1 MNHEY, CDR2 SVGAGI. Trimming cost V 6 bases and J 5 bases; bases outside gene matches: 5. This CDR3 has 13 amino acids. The CDR3 loop reads CASRATGATEAFF. In DNA, the CDR3 is TGTGCCAGCAGAGCGACAGGGGCAACTGAAGCTTTCTTT.

The rearrangement joins TRBV30 to TRBJ1-4; TRBD1 aligns across 10 bases. V dropped 3 bases and J dropped 5; count of bases not matched to a gene: 6. The CDR3 sequence is 15 residues long. Germline V CDR1 and CDR2: GTSNPN, SVGIG (reference sequence). The CDR3 bases are TGTGCCTGGAGGGGACCGGGACAGGGGAATGAAAAACTGTTTTTT. It translates to CAWRGPGQGNEKLFF.

The chain recombines TRBV4-1 with TRBJ2-5; 7 bases agree with TRBD1. The CDR3 has 15 residues. Germline V lookup: CDR1 MGHRA, CDR2 YSYEKL. With V trimmed by 4 bases and J by 4 bases, 9 bases remained unmatched. The CDR3 here is CASSLRQGTRETQYF. CDR3 nucleotide sequence: TGCGCCAGCAGCCTCCGACAGGGAACTCGAGAGACCCAGTACTTC.

The chain employs TRBV9 and TRBJ2-7; D gene ambiguous. V shed 0 bases and J shed 7 bases, with 11 bases lying between them. This CDR3 is 13 amino acids long. Germline V gives CDR1 SGDLS, CDR2 YYNGEE. CDR3 residues: CASSVAPAREQYF. CDR3 DNA: TGTGCCAGCAGCGTAGCTCCCGCTAGGGAGCAGTACTTC.

This clone appeared once. V gene TRBV6-6 combines with J gene TRBJ1-1; D gene ambiguous. Germline V CDR1 and CDR2: MNHNY, SVGAGI (reference sequence). The CDR3 loop spans 13 amino acids. Trimming cost V 7 bases and J 0 bases, with 9 bases left between them. CDR3 sequence reads: CASKGGMNTEAFF. CDR3 sequence (DNA): TGTGCCAGCAAAGGAGGTATGAACACTGAAGCTTTCTTT.

A word on this clone: At one boundary the junction diverges from the germline segment, which might be a read error. The rearrangement uses TRBV7-7 and TRBJ2-5, with 7 bases that match TRBD2. Germline loops: CDR1 SSHAT, CDR2 FNYEAQ (reference sequence). The CDR3 extends over 14 amino acids. CDR3 in DNA: TGTGCTAGCAGCCGTACGGGAGGAGGAGAGACCCAGTACTTC. Amino acids: CASSRTGGGETQYF.

The rearrangement uses TRBV4-1 and TRBJ2-7; TRBD2 matches 11 bases. V was pared by 4 bases and J by 5 bases, with 10 bases of the junction left unmatched. The CDR3 sequence is 16 residues long. Germline CDR1 is MGHRA and CDR2 is YSYEKL. CDR3 residues: CASSRTPGLADNEQYF. CDR3 nucleotides: TGCGCCAGCAGCCGTACCCCGGGACTAGCGGACAACGAGCAGTACTTC.

The rearrangement joins TRBV2 to TRBJ2-1, with 9 bases lining up with TRBD1. CDR1 and CDR2 (germline): SNHLY, FYNNEI. The CDR3 spans 13 residues. Unmatched junction bases numbered 6, after V lost 10 bases and J lost 5 bases. For the CDR3, the DNA is TGTGCCACCGGGACAGGGTCTAACAATGAGCAGTTCTTC. Translating it yields CATGTGSNNEQFF. The full variable domain, its missing parts supplied by reference TRBV2 and TRBJ2-1, is EPEVTQTPSHQVTQMGQEVILRCVPISNHLYFYWYRQILGQKVEFLVSFYNNEISEKSEIFDDQFSVERPDGSNFTLKIRSTKLEDSAMYFCATGTGSNNEQFFGPGTRLTVL.

The gene calls are TRBV2 and TRBJ1-4; 8 bases match TRBD1. This CDR3 comprises 14 residues. Losses at the gene ends were 7 bases for V and 6 bases for J; bases not matched to a gene: 7. CDR1 and CDR2 (germline): SNHLY, FYNNEI. The CDR3 here is CASKLDRVDEKLFF. The CDR3 bases are TGTGCCAGCAAATTGGACAGGGTGGATGAAAAACTGTTTTTT. The whole variable domain, filled in from reference TRBV2 and TRBJ1-4, reads EPEVTQTPSHQVTQMGQEVILRCVPISNHLYFYWYRQILGQKVEFLVSFYNNEISEKSEIFDDQFSVERPDGSNFTLKIRSTKLEDSAMYFCASKLDRVDEKLFFGSGTQLSVL.

In regard to this clone: Sequence at one end of the junction differs from germline and may be a read error. The chain carries TRBV25-1 and TRBJ2-2, with D possibly matching TRBD1 (5 bases). The germline CDR1 and CDR2 sequences are MGHDK and SYGVNS. The CDR3 totals 14 residues. The CDR3 here is CASGEAGYPGELFF. For the CDR3, the DNA is TGTGCCAGCGGTGAGGCAGGGTACCCCGGGGAGCTGTTTTTT.